This is a list of T cell receptor beta chains from one sample in a study of T-cell memory formation after mild COVID-19. TCRdb reanalysed the 5' RACE reads using MiXCR and keeps one entry per CDR3 protein. Here the sample spans roughly 500,000 distinct CDR3 sequences, about a fifth being singletons. The specimen sequenced was PBMCs or a T cell subset sorted from them (not recorded which). Receptors originate from an adult woman who had mild COVID-19 (a few samples of this study predate the infection). Cell type and time point are not known. Both conserved end residues are part of each CDR3. Each record gives: J gene, V gene, clone size, D gene, CDR3 protein, CDR3 DNA. The D gene is left open where the match is weak. Clone size is given for some rows only: seen once, a few or many times, or a class if the clone is expanded.

TRBJ2-1,TRBV18,.,.,CASSPVRDGEQFF,TGTGCCAGCTCACCGGTGCGGGACGGTGAGCAGTTCTTC
TRBJ2-3,TRBV23-1,few,.,CASSRKQGGLSTDTQYF,TGCGCCAGCAGTCGGAAGCAGGGGGGGCTGAGCACAGATACGCAGTATTTT
TRBJ2-7,TRBV24-1,.,TRBD1,CATSDRRDRSYEQYF,TGTGCCACCAGTGATCGCCGGGACAGATCCTACGAGCAGTACTTC
TRBJ2-1,TRBV20-1,few,.,CSARWVAINEQFF,TGCAGTGCTAGATGGGTGGCCATCAATGAGCAGTTCTTC
TRBJ1-2,TRBV9,few,TRBD1,CASSPRQGVPYGYTF,TGTGCCAGCAGCCCTAGACAGGGGGTTCCCTATGGCTACACCTTC
TRBJ2-3,TRBV11-3,.,.,CASSLDRSSDTQYF,TGTGCCAGCAGCCTCGACAGGAGCTCAGATACGCAGTATTTT
TRBJ2-3,TRBV4-1,.,.,CASSQLTGGRGADTQYF,TGCGCCAGCAGCCAACTCACGGGGGGCCGGGGAGCAGATACGCAGTATTTT
TRBJ2-3,TRBV4-1,many,.,CASSQDVGTDTQYF,TGCGCCAGCAGCCAGGACGTGGGGACAGATACGCAGTATTTT
TRBJ2-5,TRBV5-4,.,TRBD1,CASSPLGGQTLGETQYF,TGTGCCAGCAGCCCACTTGGGGGACAGACACTAGGGGAGACCCAGTACTTC
TRBJ2-1,TRBV13,.,.,CASSLVGTPNEQFF,TGTGCCAGCAGCTTAGTAGGGACTCCCAATGAGCAGTTCTTC
TRBJ1-2,TRBV20-1,.,.,CSARREGYGYTF,TGCAGTGCTAGACGCGAGGGGTATGGCTACACCTTC
TRBJ2-3,TRBV7-9,.,.,CASSLVLDPDTQYF,TGTGCCAGCAGCTTAGTCTTGGACCCAGATACGCAGTATTTT
TRBJ2-1,TRBV7-2,.,.,CASSSGASEQFF,TGTGCCAGCAGCTCGGGGGCCAGCGAGCAGTTCTTC
TRBJ1-5,TRBV19,.,TRBD1,CATGTGGRGNQPQHF,TGTGCCACTGGGACAGGGGGCCGGGGTAATCAGCCCCAGCATTTT
TRBJ1-5,TRBV20-1,.,TRBD1,CSASAGTVNQPQHF,TGCAGTGCTAGCGCAGGGACAGTCAATCAGCCCCAGCATTTT
TRBJ2-5,TRBV7-9,few,TRBD1,CASSLVWGQGMQETQYF,TGTGCCAGCAGCTTAGTTTGGGGACAGGGGATGCAAGAGACCCAGTACTTC
TRBJ1-2,TRBV24-1,few,.,CATSDARPGGYGYTF,TGTGCCACCAGTGATGCCCGACCCGGCGGCTATGGCTACACCTTC
TRBJ2-7,TRBV12-3/TRBV12-4,.,TRBD1,CASSLDRITLQYF,TGTGCCAGCAGTCTGGACAGGATCACCCTGCAGTACTTC
TRBJ2-3,TRBV30,few,TRBD2,CAWTRGAGDTDTQYF,TGTGCCTGGACACGGGGAGCGGGGGACACAGATACGCAGTATTTT
TRBJ2-2,TRBV30,few,.,CAWRGDTNTGELFF,TGTGCCTGGAGAGGAGACACCAACACCGGGGAGCTGTTTTTT
TRBJ2-5,TRBV30,few,.,CAWRQPETQYF,TGTGCCTGGAGGCAGCCGGAGACCCAGTACTTC
TRBJ2-5,TRBV18,.,.,CASSPPPLQETQYF,TGTGCCAGCTCACCTCCACCCCTACAAGAGACCCAGTACTTC
TRBJ1-1,TRBV12-5,.,.,CASALNTEAFF,TGTGCTAGTGCCCTGAACACTGAAGCTTTCTTT
TRBJ1-3,TRBV6-1,.,.,CASSLLTPSGNTIYF,TGTGCCAGCAGCCTCCTGACTCCCTCTGGAAACACCATATATTTT
TRBJ2-3,TRBV12-3/TRBV12-4,.,TRBD1,CASRKNRGWTDTQYF,TGTGCCAGCAGAAAAAACAGGGGCTGGACAGATACGCAGTATTTT
TRBJ2-1,TRBV6-5,.,TRBD1,CASRGGQGSYNEQFF,TGTGCCAGCAGGGGGGGACAGGGATCCTACAATGAGCAGTTCTTC
TRBJ2-3,TRBV7-8,many,.,CASSPRLLRASTDTQYF,TGTGCCAGCAGCCCGCGACTACTTCGAGCTAGCACAGATACGCAGTATTTT
TRBJ2-5,TRBV4-2,.,.,CASSQPQETQYF,TGTGCCAGCAGCCAACCCCAAGAGACCCAGTACTTC
TRBJ2-5,TRBV9,.,.,CASSGIQQETQYF,TGTGCCAGCAGCGGGATACAACAAGAGACCCAGTACTTC
TRBJ2-1,TRBV6-1,few,.,CASSESTWLNEQFF,TGTGCCAGCAGTGAATCTACCTGGTTAAATGAGCAGTTCTTC
TRBJ2-7,TRBV21-1,.,.,CASSPRGYF,TGTGCCAGCAGCCCACGGGGTTACTTC
TRBJ2-7,TRBV6-5,.,.,CASSLLATLSYEQYF,TGTGCCAGCAGTTTGCTAGCCACCCTCTCCTACGAGCAGTACTTC
TRBJ1-1,TRBV6-6,.,TRBD1,CASSSTREYRDRGYTEAFF,TGTGCCAGCAGTTCCACAAGAGAATACCGGGACAGGGGCTACACTGAAGCTTTCTTT
TRBJ1-1,TRBV9,.,.,CASSVDDSKTEAFF,TGTGCCAGCAGCGTAGATGACAGTAAAACTGAAGCTTTCTTT